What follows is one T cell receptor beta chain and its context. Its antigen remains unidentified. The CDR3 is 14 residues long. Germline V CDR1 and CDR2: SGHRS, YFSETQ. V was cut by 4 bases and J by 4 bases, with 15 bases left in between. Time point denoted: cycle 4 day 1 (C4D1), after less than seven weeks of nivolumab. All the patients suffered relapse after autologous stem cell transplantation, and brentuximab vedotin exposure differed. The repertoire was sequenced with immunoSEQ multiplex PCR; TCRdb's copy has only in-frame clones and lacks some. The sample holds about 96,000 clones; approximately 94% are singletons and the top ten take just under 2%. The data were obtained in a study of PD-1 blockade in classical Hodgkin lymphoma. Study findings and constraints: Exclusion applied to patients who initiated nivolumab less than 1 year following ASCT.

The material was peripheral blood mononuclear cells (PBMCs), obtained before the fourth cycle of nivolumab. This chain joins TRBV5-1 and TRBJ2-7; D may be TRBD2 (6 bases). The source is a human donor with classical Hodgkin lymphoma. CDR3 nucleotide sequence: TGCGCCAGCAGCCCCGGGCGGGGTCGGTACGAGCAGTACTTC. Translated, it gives CASSPGRGRYEQYF.